The 9 T cell receptor beta chains listed next were all sequenced from one sample in a study of T cell responses to AZD1222 COVID-19 vaccine. Sequencing used immunoSEQ multiplex PCR; TCRdb keeps in-frame clones, though not all of them. The sample holds some 110,000 clones; 80% to 90% are singletons and the top ten take 4.2%. The sample consisted of peripheral blood, taken on day 0 of AZD1222 vaccination. These receptors were taken from an adult in good health.

The chain uses TRBV2 and TRBJ1-5; D gene uncertain. Germline lookup yields CDR1 SNHLY and CDR2 FYNNEI. Between the trimmed V and J ends, which lost 10 bases and 0 bases, there was a span of 13 bases. The CDR3 loop spans 14 amino acids. In nucleotides, the CDR3 is TGTGCCACTCAGGCGGGGAATAGCAATCAGCCCCAGCATTTT. Protein: CATQAGNSNQPQHF. The full variable domain, with the rest looked up from reference TRBV2 and TRBJ1-5, is EPEVTQTPSHQVTQMGQEVILRCVPISNHLYFYWYRQILGQKVEFLVSFYNNEISEKSEIFDDQFSVERPDGSNFTLKIRSTKLEDSAMYFCATQAGNSNQPQHFGDGTRLSIL.

The rearrangement joins TRBV5-1 to TRBJ2-2, with D maybe TRBD2 (6 bases). Trimming took off 7 bases at V and 4 bases at J, with 14 bases between the two ends. Germline V lookup: CDR1 SGHRS, CDR2 YFSETQ. The CDR3 runs 14 residues. The CDR3 DNA sequence: TGCGCCAGCTTCGTCTCCGGGGGCACCGGGGAGCTGTTTTTT. Its protein is CASFVSGGTGELFF.

The chain links TRBV4-1 to TRBJ1-2; D gene ambiguous. Trimming shortened V by 1 base and J by 5 bases, and 20 bases separated the two germline ends. CDR3 size: 17 residues. Germline-derived CDR1 and CDR2 are MGHRA and YSYEKL. The CDR3 DNA reads TGCGCCAGCAGCCAAGTCGGGGTCCCAGGCGCTGGGTATGGCTACACCTTC. It encodes CASSQVGVPGAGYGYTF.

The chain uses TRBV20-1 and TRBJ2-4; D call uncertain. The CDR3 runs to 10 residues. Germline CDR1 DFQATT, CDR2 SNEGSKA (reference sequence). The V end was cut by 3 bases, the J end by 8 bases, with 5 bases between. The CDR3 bases are TGCAGTGCTAGCTTGGACATTCAGTACTTC. Encoded protein: CSASLDIQYF.

This sequence joins TRBV25-1 and TRBJ1-2; D is undetermined. The CDR3 is 13 amino acids. Trimming left V 1 base short and J 8 bases short, with 11 bases between. Germline CDR1 reads MGHDK; CDR2 reads SYGVNS. The CDR3 sequence: CASSELEFSGYTF. The CDR3 coding sequence is TGTGCCAGCAGTGAATTAGAGTTTTCCGGCTACACCTTC.

The rearrangement uses TRBV30 and TRBJ2-3; perhaps TRBD1 as D (6 bases). V gave up 5 bases and J gave up 4 bases, with 13 bases separating them. Germline-derived CDR1 and CDR2 are GTSNPN and SVGIG (reference sequence). The length of the CDR3 is 13 residues. CDR3: CAWSSGGADTQYF. DNA for the CDR3: TGTGCCTGGTCGAGTGGGGGCGCAGATACGCAGTATTTT.

The rearrangement links TRBV28 to TRBJ1-2; D is unclear. This CDR3 has 13 residues. Germline V lookup: CDR1 MDHEN, CDR2 SYDVKM. The V end lost 2 bases, the J end lost 6 bases, and 10 bases lay between the germline ends. In DNA form, the CDR3 reads TGTGCCAGCAGTTTAGACGCGCCCGATGGCTACACCTTC. Its protein is CASSLDAPDGYTF.

The chain carries TRBV25-1 and TRBJ1-1; no reliable D call. The V gene lost 8 bases and the J gene lost 1 base, with 8 bases spanning the gap. CDR1 is MGHDK, CDR2 SYGVNS, per germline. The CDR3 has 12 residues. The CDR3 region is CASVGRNTEAFF. CDR3 coding DNA: TGTGCCAGCGTCGGGAGGAACACTGAAGCTTTCTTT.

The CDR3 loop is CASSVQERGGTQYF. CDR3 coding DNA: TGTGCCAGCAGCGTACAAGAGCGCGGGGGGACCCAGTACTTC. The rearrangement uses TRBV9 and TRBJ2-5; 7 bases fit TRBD2. Per germline, CDR1 SGDLS and CDR2 YYNGEE. The CDR3 is 14 amino acids. The trim removed 1 base at V and 7 bases at J, leaving 7 bases unmatched.